A selection of T cell receptor beta chains follows, all from one sample in a study of blood T cell repertoires in COVID-19. Sequencing used immunoSEQ multiplex PCR; TCRdb keeps in-frame clones, though not all of them. This table holds some 120,000 clones, about four fifths found once. Sequenced material: peripheral blood. The receptors were gathered from a man aged 25 to 40 with COVID-19, enrolled during active disease. The CDR3 runs from the conserved cysteine through the conserved F or W. Fields, in order: V gene, D gene, clone size, J gene, CDR3 DNA, CDR3 protein. D genes are given only for firm matches. Some rows have no size entry. The others give once, few or many, or a class for an expanded clone.

>TRBV7-9|NA|NA|TRBJ1-5
TGTGCCAGCAGCACACCCCGCGGGCAGCCCCAGCATTTT
CASSTPRGQPQHF
>TRBV19|TRBD1|NA|TRBJ2-3
TGTGCCAGTACCTCCTGGGGGACAGGGGAGGGTACGCAGTATTTT
CASTSWGTGEGTQYF
>TRBV6-5|TRBD1|NA|TRBJ2-4
TGTGCCAGCAGTTCCTCAGGGGGAAACAAAAACATTCAGTACTTC
CASSSSGGNKNIQYF
>TRBV18|TRBD2|NA|TRBJ2-7
TGTGCCAGCTCACCACTCAGTCCCACTGATGGGAGGGAGAATCGCTACGAGCAGTACTTC
CASSPLSPTDGRENRYEQYF
>TRBV29-1|NA|NA|TRBJ1-2
TGCAGCGTTGAAAATTGGGAGGCTAACTATGGCTACACCTTC
CSVENWEANYGYTF
>TRBV2|TRBD2|NA|TRBJ2-7
TGTGCCAGCAGTGGGGCCTGGACTAGCGGATCGTACGAGCAGTACTTC
CASSGAWTSGSYEQYF
>TRBV28|TRBD2|NA|TRBJ2-5
TGTGCCAGCAGTCCAACTAGCGGAGAAGAGACCCAGTACTTC
CASSPTSGEETQYF
>TRBV27|NA|NA|TRBJ2-7
TGTGCCAGCAGTACCAGGAGGTCCTTATCCTACGAGCAGTACTTC
CASSTRRSLSYEQYF
>TRBV29-1|NA|NA|TRBJ1-1
TGCAGCGTTGAAAGACAGATGAACACTGAAGCTTTCTTT
CSVERQMNTEAFF
>TRBV30|NA|once|TRBJ1-1
TGTGCCTGGAGCTCGGTGCGCCTGAACACTGAAGCTTTCTTT
CAWSSVRLNTEAFF
>TRBV7-3|TRBD1|NA|TRBJ2-2
TGTGCCAGCAGGTCTCCGGGACAGGGTATCGGGGAGCTGTTTTTT
CASRSPGQGIGELFF
>TRBV28|NA|NA|TRBJ1-2
TGTGCCAGCAGTTTACGAGCTAACTATGGCTACACCTTC
CASSLRANYGYTF
>TRBV15|TRBD1|NA|TRBJ1-1
TGTGCCACCAGCAGAGAAGGAGGGACAGGGAACACTGAAGCTTTCTTT
CATSREGGTGNTEAFF
>TRBV5-1|TRBD2|NA|TRBJ2-3
TGCGCCAGCAGCCGGTCGGGGGAGGGGACCACAGATACGCAGTATTTT
CASSRSGEGTTDTQYF
>TRBV6-5|NA|NA|TRBJ1-4
TGTGCCAGCAGGGGCCCGCGAGCAACTAATGAAAAACTGTTTTTT
CASRGPRATNEKLFF
>TRBV5-5|NA|NA|TRBJ1-1
TGTGCCAGCAGCTTCCCGGGAGAGGGAACTGAAGCTTTCTTT
CASSFPGEGTEAFF
>TRBV7-9|TRBD1|NA|TRBJ2-2
TGTGCCAGCAGCTTGACAGGGTCGGCCGGGGAGCTGTTTTTT
CASSLTGSAGELFF
>TRBV27|NA|NA|TRBJ2-6
TGTGCCAGCACTGAGCGACAGTGGGGGCCCTCTGGGGCCAACGTCCTGACTTTC
CASTERQWGPSGANVLTF
>TRBV7-9|TRBD1|NA|TRBJ2-2
TGTGCCAGCAGCCCCGGACAGGGTTTCACCGGGGAGCTGTTTTTT
CASSPGQGFTGELFF
>TRBV2|NA|NA|TRBJ2-7
TGTGCCAGCAGTCCCACCCCCAGTAACTACGAGCAGTACTTC
CASSPTPSNYEQYF
>TRBV9|NA|NA|TRBJ1-1
TGTGCCAGCAGAGGAGGAGGAAACACTGAAGCTTTCTTT
CASRGGGNTEAFF
>TRBV5-1|TRBD1|NA|TRBJ1-3
TGCGCCAGCAGCACAGGGGCAGGGGGAAACACCATATATTTT
CASSTGAGGNTIYF
>TRBV6-6|TRBD2|NA|TRBJ2-1
TGTGCCAGCAGTCCCCGACTAGCGGGAGGCTCCTACAATGAGCAGTTCTTC
CASSPRLAGGSYNEQFF
>TRBV4-3|NA|NA|TRBJ1-4
TGCGCCAGCAGCCAAGTGCCGGGGGGGCTGGGAGAAAAACTGTTTTTT
CASSQVPGGLGEKLFF
>TRBV30|TRBD1|NA|TRBJ1-4
TGTGCCTGGAGTGCCGACAGGGGTGAAAAACTGTTTTTT
CAWSADRGEKLFF
>TRBV6-5|TRBD1|few|TRBJ1-3
TGTGCCAGCACCGCGGGACAGGGCTCTGGAAACACCATATATTTT
CASTAGQGSGNTIYF
>TRBV2|NA|NA|TRBJ1-5
TGTGCCAGCAGTGAGGCGTGGGGCGGTCAGCCCCAGCATTTT
CASSEAWGGQPQHF
>TRBV5-4|TRBD1|NA|TRBJ1-2
TGTGCCAGCAGCCTACAGGACAGGACGCACTATGGCTACACCTTC
CASSLQDRTHYGYTF
>TRBV6-2/TRBV6-3|NA|NA|TRBJ2-1
TGTGCCAGCATCCCCTCCTTCGGTCAGGGAATCTACAATGAGCAGTTCTTC
CASIPSFGQGIYNEQFF
>TRBV10-3|TRBD1|NA|TRBJ2-7
TGTGCCATCAGAGGACAGGGTTTCTACGAGCAGTACTTC
CAIRGQGFYEQYF